The present TCR beta chain was sequenced within a study of T cell changes during pregnancy in multiple sclerosis (dated by TCRdb to the late 2010s). Regarding the study in general: The study looked at changes in the T cell repertoire across pregnancy in women with multiple sclerosis.

The library came from the immunoSEQ multiplex PCR assay. This is the immuneACCESS table as TCRdb keeps it, with only in-frame sequences that have V and J called. A part of the clones is gone; compared with another copy, unresolved V genes explain less than half, and the rest is unexplained. For this sample there are 40,000 to 60,000 clones; approximately 90% appear just once. The ten largest clonotypes hold 2.5% to 3% of the sample. Relative to germline, V is 2 bases shorter and J is 6 bases shorter, with 13 bases between their ends. Taken from cysteine to phenylalanine, the CDR3 has 14 residues. CDR3 DNA only is kept here, 42 bases in frame from base 1. The germline V gene sets CDR1 to ENHRY and CDR2 to SYGVKD. This clone was counted a few times. Its antigen is still unknown. Per-base qualities were not stored, and no clone one base away is much larger.

The source of this sequence is a female donor with multiple sclerosis, enrolled in a pregnancy study. The chain is assembled from TRBV10-3 and TRBJ1-1, with no confident D gene call. Sequencing used CD8+ T cells from peripheral blood mononuclear cells, obtained in the second trimester of pregnancy. In nucleotide form, the sequence is TGTGCCATCAGTGAGAATATGTACAACGCTGAAGCTTTCTTT. This encodes CAISENMYNAEAFF.